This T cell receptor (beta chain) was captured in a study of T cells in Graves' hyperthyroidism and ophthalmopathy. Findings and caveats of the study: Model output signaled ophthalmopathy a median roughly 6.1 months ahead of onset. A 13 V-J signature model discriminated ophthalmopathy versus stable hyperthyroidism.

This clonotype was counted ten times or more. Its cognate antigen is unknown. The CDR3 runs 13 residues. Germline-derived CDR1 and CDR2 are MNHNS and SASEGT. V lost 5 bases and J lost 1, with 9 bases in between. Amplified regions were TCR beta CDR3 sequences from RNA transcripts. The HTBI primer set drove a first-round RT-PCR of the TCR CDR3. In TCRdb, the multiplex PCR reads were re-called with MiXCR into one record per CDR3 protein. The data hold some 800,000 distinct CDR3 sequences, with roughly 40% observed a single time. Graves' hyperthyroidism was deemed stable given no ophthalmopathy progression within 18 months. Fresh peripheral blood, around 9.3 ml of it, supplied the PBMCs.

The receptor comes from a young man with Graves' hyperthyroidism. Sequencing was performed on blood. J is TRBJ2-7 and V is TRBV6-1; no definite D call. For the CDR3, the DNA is TGTGCCAGCAGTATGACGGAGTCCTACGAGCAGTACTTC. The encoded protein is CASSMTESYEQYF.